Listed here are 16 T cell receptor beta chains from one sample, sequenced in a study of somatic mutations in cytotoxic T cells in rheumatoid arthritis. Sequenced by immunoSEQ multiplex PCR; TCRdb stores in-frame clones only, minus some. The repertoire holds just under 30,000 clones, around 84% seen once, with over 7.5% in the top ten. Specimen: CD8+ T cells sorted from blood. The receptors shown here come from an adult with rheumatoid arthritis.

The CDR3 DNA reads TGTGCCAGCAGCTCCCAGGGGAGGTGGGGAGAGGAAAAACTGTTTTTT. Protein product: CASSSQGRWGEEKLFF. V and J are TRBV21-1 and TRBJ1-4. TRBV21-1 corresponds to a pseudogene. This CDR3 is built from 16 residues.

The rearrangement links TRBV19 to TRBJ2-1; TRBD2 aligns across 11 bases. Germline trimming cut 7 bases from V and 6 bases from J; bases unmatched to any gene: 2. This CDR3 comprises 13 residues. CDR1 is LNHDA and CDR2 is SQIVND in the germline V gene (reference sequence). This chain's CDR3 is CASTSGGINEQFF. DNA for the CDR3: TGTGCCAGTACTAGCGGGGGGATCAATGAGCAGTTCTTC.

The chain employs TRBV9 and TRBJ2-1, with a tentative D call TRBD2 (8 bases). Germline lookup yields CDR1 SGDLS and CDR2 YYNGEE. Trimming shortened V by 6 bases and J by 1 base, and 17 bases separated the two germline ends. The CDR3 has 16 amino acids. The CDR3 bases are TGTGCCAGCAACGAAGGGGGCGGGGGGTCCTACAATGAGCAGTTCTTC. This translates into CASNEGGGGSYNEQFF.

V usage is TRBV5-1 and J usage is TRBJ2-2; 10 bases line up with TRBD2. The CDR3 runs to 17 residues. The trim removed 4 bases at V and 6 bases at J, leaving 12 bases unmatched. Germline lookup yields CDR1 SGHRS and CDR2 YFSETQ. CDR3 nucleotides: TGCGCCAGCAGCCCGACAGAGCGGGGGGGCCAGGCCGGGGAGCTGTTTTTT. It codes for CASSPTERGGQAGELFF. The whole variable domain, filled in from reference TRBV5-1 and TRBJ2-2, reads KAGVTQTPRYLIKTRGQQVTLSCSPISGHRSVSWYQQTPGQGLQFLFEYFSETQRNKGNFPGRFSGRQFSNSRSEMNVSTLELGDSALYLCASSPTERGGQAGELFFGEGSRLTVL.

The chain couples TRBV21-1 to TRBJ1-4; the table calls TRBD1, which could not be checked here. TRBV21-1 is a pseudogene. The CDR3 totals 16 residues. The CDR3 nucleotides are TGTGCCAGCAGCAAAGGCATCCAGGGTATAGGTGAAAAACTGTTTTTT. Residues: CASSKGIQGIGEKLFF.

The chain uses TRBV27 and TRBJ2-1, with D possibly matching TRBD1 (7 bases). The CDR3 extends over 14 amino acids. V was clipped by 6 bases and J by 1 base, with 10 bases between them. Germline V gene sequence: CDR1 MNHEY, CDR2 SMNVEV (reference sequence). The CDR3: CASREGASYNEQFF. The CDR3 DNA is TGTGCCAGCAGGGAGGGGGCTTCCTACAATGAGCAGTTCTTC.

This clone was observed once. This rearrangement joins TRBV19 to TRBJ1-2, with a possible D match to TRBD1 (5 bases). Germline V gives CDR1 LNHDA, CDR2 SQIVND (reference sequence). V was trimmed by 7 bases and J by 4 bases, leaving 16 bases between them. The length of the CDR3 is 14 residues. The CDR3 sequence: CASTLEGAGYGYTF. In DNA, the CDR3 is TGTGCCAGTACCCTAGAAGGGGCCGGCTATGGCTACACCTTC.

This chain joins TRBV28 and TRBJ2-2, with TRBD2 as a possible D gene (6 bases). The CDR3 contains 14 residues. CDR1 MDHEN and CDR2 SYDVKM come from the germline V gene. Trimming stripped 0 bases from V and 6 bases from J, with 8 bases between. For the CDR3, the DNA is TGTGCCAGCAGTTTATGGGGGGAGGCCGGGGAGCTGTTTTTT. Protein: CASSLWGEAGELFF.

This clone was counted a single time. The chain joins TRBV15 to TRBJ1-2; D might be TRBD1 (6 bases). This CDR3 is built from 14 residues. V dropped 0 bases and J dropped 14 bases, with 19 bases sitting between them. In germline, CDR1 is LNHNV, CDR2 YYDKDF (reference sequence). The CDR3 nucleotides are TGTGCCACCAGCAGAGATGGGGGGGGCCGCGTGCTAACCTTC. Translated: CATSRDGGGRVLTF.

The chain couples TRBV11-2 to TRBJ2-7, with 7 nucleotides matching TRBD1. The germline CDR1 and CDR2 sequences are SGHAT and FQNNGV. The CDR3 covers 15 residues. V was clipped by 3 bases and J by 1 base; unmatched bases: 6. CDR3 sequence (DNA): TGTGCCAGCAGCTTTAGGGACAGAACATCCTACGAGCAGTACTTC. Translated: CASSFRDRTSYEQYF.

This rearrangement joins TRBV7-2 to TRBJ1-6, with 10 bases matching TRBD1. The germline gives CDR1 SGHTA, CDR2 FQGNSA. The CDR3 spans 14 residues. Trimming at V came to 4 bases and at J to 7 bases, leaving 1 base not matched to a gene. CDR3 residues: CASSSGQGNSPLHF. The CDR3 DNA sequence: TGTGCCAGCAGCTCGGGACAGGGGAATTCACCCCTCCACTTT.

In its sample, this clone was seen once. The CDR3 spells CAWNVGGSYNEQFF. DNA of the CDR3: TGTGCCTGGAATGTTGGCGGATCCTACAATGAGCAGTTCTTC. This chain connects TRBV30 to TRBJ2-1, with D uncertain. The CDR3 covers 14 residues. Trimming left V 4 bases short and J 1 base short, with 11 bases between. From germline, CDR1 is GTSNPN and CDR2 SVGIG (reference sequence).

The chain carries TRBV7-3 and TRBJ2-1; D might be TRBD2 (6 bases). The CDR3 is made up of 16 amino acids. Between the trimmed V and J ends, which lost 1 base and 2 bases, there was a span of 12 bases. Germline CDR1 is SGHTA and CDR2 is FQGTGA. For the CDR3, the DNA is TGTGCCAGCAGCTTAATCGGGAGTAGAACCTACAATGAGCAGTTCTTC. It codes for CASSLIGSRTYNEQFF.

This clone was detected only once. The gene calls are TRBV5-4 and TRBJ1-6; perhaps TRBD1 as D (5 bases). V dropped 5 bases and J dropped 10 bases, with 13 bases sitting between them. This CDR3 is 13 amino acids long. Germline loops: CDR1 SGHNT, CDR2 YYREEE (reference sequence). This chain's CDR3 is CASSRGVGSPLHF. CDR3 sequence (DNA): TGTGCCAGCAGTCGGGGGGTTGGGTCACCCCTCCACTTT. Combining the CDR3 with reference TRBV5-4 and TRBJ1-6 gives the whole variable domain ETGVTQSPTHLIKTRGQQVTLRCSSQSGHNTVSWYQQALGQGPQFIFQYYREEENGRGNFPPRFSGLQFPNYSSELNVNALELDDSALYLCASSRGVGSPLHFGNGTRLTVT.

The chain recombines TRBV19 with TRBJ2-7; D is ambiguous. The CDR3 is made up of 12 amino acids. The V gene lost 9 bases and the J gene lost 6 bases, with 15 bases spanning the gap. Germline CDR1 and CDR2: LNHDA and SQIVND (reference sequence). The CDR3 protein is CASLGPAFEQYF. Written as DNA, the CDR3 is TGTGCCAGCCTCGGGCCCGCCTTCGAGCAGTACTTC.

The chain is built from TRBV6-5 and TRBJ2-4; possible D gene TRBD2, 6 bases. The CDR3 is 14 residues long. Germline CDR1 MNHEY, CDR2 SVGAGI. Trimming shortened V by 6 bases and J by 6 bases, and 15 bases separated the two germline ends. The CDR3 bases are TGTGCCAGCAGAAGTAGCGGTTTCATAAACATTCAGTACTTC. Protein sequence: CASRSSGFINIQYF.